This TCR beta chain emerged from a study of T cells of healthy individuals. This clonotype was observed at least ten times. TCRdb reprocessed the 5' RACE reads via MiXCR and lists one record per CDR3 protein. The table shows about 53,000 distinct CDR3 sequences, with approximately 14% occurring only once. The V gene end was trimmed by 2 bases and the J gene end by 4 bases; junction bases not matched to a gene: 2. CDR3 length equals 13 residues. The chain employs TRBV12-3 or TRBV12-4 and TRBJ2-7, with 7 bases fitting TRBD2. This TCR derives from a human donor in good health. CDR3 coding DNA: TGTGCCAGCAGTTTATCGCGGGGGTACGAGCAGTACTTC. It encodes CASSLSRGYEQYF.